One sample yielded the 19 T cell receptor beta chains listed below, sequenced in a study of identical twins. A single record per CDR3 protein comes from TCRdb applying MiXCR to the 5' RACE reads. Here the sample spans about 220,000 distinct CDR3 sequences, roughly 7.5% being singletons. This same sample was also taken into another study, of yellow fever vaccine responses in identical twins.

The specimen sequenced was memory (CD45RO+) T cells sorted from blood. These receptors were collected from a woman aged 18-29 years in good health.

This clonotype was recorded at least ten times. The V gene is TRBV7-2, the J gene TRBJ1-1; no clear D gene. This CDR3 is 12 amino acids long. The V end lost 5 bases, the J end lost 4 bases, and 8 bases lay between the germline ends. The germline V gene has CDR1 SGHTA and CDR2 FQGNSA. The CDR3 coding sequence is TGTGCCAGCAGCCCAGAGACCACTGAAGCTTTCTTT. Translation gives CASSPETTEAFF.

At least ten counts were recorded for this clonotype. The chain has TRBV7-2 and TRBJ1-5; a possible D gene is TRBD1 (5 bases). The CDR3 extends over 13 amino acids. Germline assignment: CDR1 SGHTA and CDR2 FQGNSA. V dropped 2 bases and J dropped 9 bases, with 11 bases sitting between them. The CDR3 nucleotides read TGTGCCAGCAGCTTACCCCAGGGTTGGCCCCAGCATTTT. Translating gives CASSLPQGWPQHF.

This clonotype was detected many times. The chain employs TRBV5-1 and TRBJ2-5; TRBD1 matches 9 bases. V trimming: 4 bases; J trimming: 3 bases; junction bases outside the gene matches: 7. CDR1 is SGHRS, CDR2 YFSETQ, per germline. The CDR3 has 15 amino acids. CDR3 sequence (DNA): TGCGCCAGCAGCCGGACAGGGGTCGTGGAAGAGACCCAGTACTTC. It codes for CASSRTGVVEETQYF.

The chain has TRBV28 and TRBJ2-3; 8 nucleotides align to TRBD2. This CDR3 is built from 14 residues. V lost 7 bases, J lost 3 bases, and 6 bases stayed unmatched. Germline CDR1 and CDR2: MDHEN and SYDVKM. CDR3 loop: CASTPGGGTDTQYF. In DNA, the CDR3 is TGTGCCAGCACCCCGGGGGGGGGAACAGATACGCAGTATTTT.

This clonotype was picked up a small number of times. The gene calls are TRBV6-2 or TRBV6-3 and TRBJ2-7; TRBD1 matches at 9 bases. Per the germline V gene, CDR1 is MNHEY and CDR2 is SVGEGT. CDR3 length: 14 amino acids. After removal of 7 bases from V and 2 bases from J, the junction contained 6 bases not matched to a gene. The CDR3 region is CASKTWDRAYEQYF. In DNA form, the CDR3 reads TGTGCCAGCAAAACCTGGGACAGGGCCTACGAGCAGTACTTC.

The table lists this clonotype with many counts. The gene calls are TRBV6-2 or TRBV6-3 and TRBJ2-2, with TRBD2 matching over 8 bases. V was pared by 7 bases and J by 5 bases, with 6 bases of the junction left unmatched. There are 14 residues in the CDR3. Germline CDR1 and CDR2: MNHEY and SVGEGT. CDR3 in DNA: TGTGCCAGCATGCAGAGCGGGAGAACCGGGGAGCTGTTTTTT. Protein sequence: CASMQSGRTGELFF.

This clonotype has just a few counts. This chain links TRBV2 with TRBJ2-2; 8 positions agree with TRBD2. This CDR3 has 17 residues. V lost 4 bases and J lost 4; bases outside the gene matches: 11. The germline V gene encodes CDR1 SNHLY and CDR2 FYNNEI. CDR3 nucleotides: TGTGCCAGCAGTGTCCGAGCGGGGGCATCGGGCACCGGGGAGCTGTTTTTT. As protein: CASSVRAGASGTGELFF. Using reference TRBV2 and TRBJ2-2 for the parts outside the CDR3, the full variable domain is EPEVTQTPSHQVTQMGQEVILRCVPISNHLYFYWYRQILGQKVEFLVSFYNNEISEKSEIFDDQFSVERPDGSNFTLKIRSTKLEDSAMYFCASSVRAGASGTGELFFGEGSRLTVL.

This sequence joins TRBV7-2 and TRBJ2-1; 12 bases match TRBD2. Trimming at V came to 6 bases and at J to 8 bases, leaving 11 bases not matched to a gene. The CDR3 has 16 residues. CDR1 is SGHTA and CDR2 is FQGNSA in the germline V gene. The CDR3 DNA reads as TGTGCCAGCAGTTCCCCCGTGACTAGCGGGGGACATGAGCAGTTCTTC. Encoded protein: CASSSPVTSGGHEQFF. The variable domain in full, completed from reference TRBV7-2 and TRBJ2-1, reads GAGVSQSPSNKVTEKGKDVELRCDPISGHTALYWYRQSLGQGLEFLIYFQGNSAPDKSGLPSDRFSAERTGGSVSTLTIQRTQQEDSAVYLCASSSPVTSGGHEQFFGPGTRLTVL.

This clonotype was seen at least ten times. V is TRBV15 and J is TRBJ2-3; a weak D match, TRBD2 (6 bases). V shed 0 bases and J shed 4 bases, with 8 bases lying between them. The CDR3 loop spans 14 amino acids. Germline V lookup: CDR1 LNHNV, CDR2 YYDKDF (reference sequence). The CDR3 sequence: CATSRDLASDTQYF. The CDR3 nucleotides are TGTGCCACCAGCAGAGATCTAGCGTCAGATACGCAGTATTTT.

This clonotype has ten or more counts. The chain joins TRBV7-2 to TRBJ2-7; D is undetermined. This CDR3 region has 13 residues. The germline CDR1 and CDR2 sequences are SGHTA and FQGNSA. The V and J ends lost 3 bases and 0 bases respectively, with 6 bases between them. In nucleotides, the CDR3 is TGTGCCAGCAGCTTTTACGGCTCCTACGAGCAGTACTTC. This sequence encodes CASSFYGSYEQYF.

The chain has TRBV28 and TRBJ2-1, with D unclear. This CDR3 spans 12 amino acids. V lost 10 bases to trimming and J lost 5 bases, with 12 bases between them. Germline CDR1 MDHEN, CDR2 SYDVKM. CDR3 nucleotide sequence: TGTGCCACCGGTCCTATGAACAATGAGCAGTTCTTC. Amino acids: CATGPMNNEQFF. Variable domain in full (rest from reference TRBV28 and TRBJ2-1): DVKVTQSSRYLVKRTGEKVFLECVQDMDHENMFWYRQDPGLGLRLIYFSYDVKMKEKGDIPEGYSVSREKKERFSLILESASTNQTSMYLCATGPMNNEQFFGPGTRLTVL.

This clonotype was detected a few times. The chain joins TRBV7-2 to TRBJ2-2, with D possibly matching TRBD1 (5 bases). Germline loops: CDR1 SGHTA, CDR2 FQGNSA. The CDR3 has 11 amino acids. With 1 base removed from V and 12 bases from J, the gap between germline ends came to 6 bases. CDR3 sequence reads: CASSLDRQLFF. CDR3 coding DNA: TGTGCCAGCAGCTTAGACAGGCAGCTGTTTTTT. Drawing the rest from reference TRBV7-2 and TRBJ2-2, the complete variable domain is GAGVSQSPSNKVTEKGKDVELRCDPISGHTALYWYRQSLGQGLEFLIYFQGNSAPDKSGLPSDRFSAERTGGSVSTLTIQRTQQEDSAVYLCASSLDRQLFFGEGSRLTVL.

The rearrangement joins TRBV3-1 to TRBJ2-5; TRBD2 aligns across 14 bases. Germline loops: CDR1 LGHDT, CDR2 YNNKEL (reference sequence). V trimming: 0 bases; J trimming: 4 bases; junction bases outside the gene matches: 1. CDR3 size: 16 residues. The CDR3 sequence is CASSQDGTSGRETQYF. CDR3 sequence (DNA): TGTGCCAGCAGCCAAGATGGGACTAGCGGGAGAGAGACCCAGTACTTC.

There are a few counts of this clonotype. This chain connects TRBV2 to TRBJ2-2; D unresolved. The germline V gene encodes CDR1 SNHLY and CDR2 FYNNEI. The CDR3 contains 13 residues. The V gene lost 2 bases and the J gene lost 5 bases, with 6 bases spanning the gap. The CDR3 nucleotides are TGTGCCAGCAGTGAAACGGCTACCGGGGAGCTGTTTTTT. Translating gives CASSETATGELFF. The full variable domain, in which reference TRBV2 and TRBJ2-2 provide the parts outside the CDR3, is EPEVTQTPSHQVTQMGQEVILRCVPISNHLYFYWYRQILGQKVEFLVSFYNNEISEKSEIFDDQFSVERPDGSNFTLKIRSTKLEDSAMYFCASSETATGELFFGEGSRLTVL.

There are many counts of this clonotype. J is TRBJ2-1 and V is TRBV7-8, with D unclear. The CDR3 is 12 residues long. The germline V gene encodes CDR1 SGHVS and CDR2 FQNEAQ. Deletions cut 7 bases from V and 5 bases from J, with 9 bases between. CDR3 residues: CASNWPNNEQFF. CDR3 DNA sequence: TGTGCCAGCAACTGGCCCAACAATGAGCAGTTCTTC.

The chain combines TRBV12-3 or TRBV12-4 with TRBJ2-1; 10 nucleotides agree with TRBD1. The J segment lost 6 bases and the V segment lost 6 bases, leaving 14 bases of the junction unmatched. This CDR3 is 17 amino acids long. The CDR3 nucleotides are TGTGCCAGCAGACCACCGACAGGGGGCGAATCCGTCAATGAGCAGTTCTTC. Amino acid sequence: CASRPPTGGESVNEQFF.

The chain has TRBV19 and TRBJ2-7; 7 bases match TRBD2. Germline loops: CDR1 LNHDA, CDR2 SQIVND (reference sequence). The CDR3 totals 15 residues. The trim removed 7 bases at V and 4 bases at J, leaving 13 bases unmatched. The CDR3 protein is CASTAGGSARYEQYF. The CDR3 coding sequence is TGTGCCAGTACCGCCGGGGGGAGTGCCCGATACGAGCAGTACTTC.

V usage is TRBV25-1 and J usage is TRBJ2-2; 12 nucleotides align to TRBD1. J gave up 4 bases and V 6 bases, and 6 bases lay outside the gene matches. The CDR3 runs to 16 residues. From germline, CDR1 is MGHDK and CDR2 SYGVNS. CDR3 amino acids: CASSAGTGGATGELFF. In nucleotides, the CDR3 is TGTGCCAGCAGCGCAGGGACAGGGGGCGCCACCGGGGAGCTGTTTTTT.

This clonotype came up many times. The V and J genes are TRBV7-2 and TRBJ2-4; D possibly corresponds to TRBD2 (5 bases). The V and J ends lost 5 bases and 0 bases respectively, with 17 bases between them. The CDR3 totals 17 residues. Germline loops: CDR1 SGHTA, CDR2 FQGNSA. The CDR3 reads CASSPVPTKLAKNIQYF. The CDR3, as DNA: TGTGCCAGCAGCCCCGTACCGACTAAACTAGCCAAAAACATTCAGTACTTC. The full variable domain, its missing parts supplied by reference TRBV7-2 and TRBJ2-4, is GAGVSQSPSNKVTEKGKDVELRCDPISGHTALYWYRQSLGQGLEFLIYFQGNSAPDKSGLPSDRFSAERTGGSVSTLTIQRTQQEDSAVYLCASSPVPTKLAKNIQYFGAGTRLSVL.